This TCR beta chain was captured by sequencing in a study of lymphopenia after photon versus proton radiotherapy. Trimming stripped 5 bases from V and 3 bases from J, with 14 bases between. Germline lookup yields CDR1 MRHNA and CDR2 SNTAGT. This CDR3 comprises 14 residues. Only in-frame clones appear in the TCRdb table, and some are missing; sequencing was by immunoSEQ multiplex PCR. This repertoire shows roughly 25,000 clones, approximately 89% found once; its top ten account for over 4%. The TCR sequence derives from a man aged 25 to 40 with gastric cancer. This material consisted of peripheral blood, taken from a patient treated with photon-based radiotherapy. The chain is built from TRBV6-4 and TRBJ2-7, with D possibly being TRBD1 (6 bases). CDR3 loop: CASSSGVYGYEQYF. The DNA for the CDR3 is TGTGCCAGCAGTTCAGGGGTCTACGGCTACGAGCAGTACTTC.